Included here is one TCR beta chain sequence, with context. TCRdb reprocessed the RT-PCR reads via MiXCR and lists one record per CDR3 protein. Of about 90,000 distinct CDR3 sequences listed, around 48% are singletons. The sample comes from a study of patients and donors after allogeneic stem cell transplantation. This CDR3 is 12 amino acids long. Germline CDR1 is SGHDT and CDR2 is YYEEEE. V dropped 2 bases and J dropped 10 bases, with 12 bases sitting between them. The chain couples TRBV5-6 to TRBJ1-2; D is undetermined. The sequence was collected from a human donor who was either an allogeneic HSCT recipient or a stem cell or donor lymphocyte infusion donor (not recorded which). It is not recorded whose cells these are; they may come from a transplant donor. Sequencing was done on a sample of blood, either unsorted or a sorted T cell fraction (not recorded which). The CDR3 sequence is CASSFIRKAYTF. In nucleotides, the CDR3 is TGTGCCAGCAGCTTTATCAGGAAAGCCTACACCTTC.